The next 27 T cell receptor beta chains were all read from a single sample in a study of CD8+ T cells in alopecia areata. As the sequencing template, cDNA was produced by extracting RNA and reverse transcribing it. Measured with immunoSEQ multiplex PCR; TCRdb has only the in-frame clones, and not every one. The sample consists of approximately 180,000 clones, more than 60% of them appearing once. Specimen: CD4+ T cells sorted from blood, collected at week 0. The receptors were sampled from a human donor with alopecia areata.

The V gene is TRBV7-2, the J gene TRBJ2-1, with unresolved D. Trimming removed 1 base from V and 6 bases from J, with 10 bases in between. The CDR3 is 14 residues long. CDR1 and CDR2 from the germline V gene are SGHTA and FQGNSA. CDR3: CASSLEVASNEQFF. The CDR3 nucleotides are TGTGCCAGCAGCTTAGAAGTTGCGAGCAATGAGCAGTTCTTC.

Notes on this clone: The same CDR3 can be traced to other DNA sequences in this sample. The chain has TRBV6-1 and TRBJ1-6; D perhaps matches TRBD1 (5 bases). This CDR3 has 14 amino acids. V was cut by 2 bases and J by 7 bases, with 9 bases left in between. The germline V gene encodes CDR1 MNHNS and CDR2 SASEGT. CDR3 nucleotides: TGTGCCAGCAGTGAAAGGGGCAGGAATTCACCCCTCCACTTT. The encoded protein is CASSERGRNSPLHF.

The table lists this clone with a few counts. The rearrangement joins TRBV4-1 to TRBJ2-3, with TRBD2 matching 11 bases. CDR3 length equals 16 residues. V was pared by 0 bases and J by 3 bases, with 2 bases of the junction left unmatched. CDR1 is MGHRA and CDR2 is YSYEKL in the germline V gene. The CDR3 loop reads CASSQEPSGGTDTQYF. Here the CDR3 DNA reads TGCGCCAGCAGCCAAGAGCCTAGCGGGGGGACAGATACGCAGTATTTT.

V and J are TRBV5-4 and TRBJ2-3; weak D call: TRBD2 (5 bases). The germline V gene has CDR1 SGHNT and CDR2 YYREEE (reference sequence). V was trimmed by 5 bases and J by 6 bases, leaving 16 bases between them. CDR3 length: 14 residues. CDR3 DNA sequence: TGTGCCAGCAGTCCACGGACTGGGCGCGATACGCAGTATTTT. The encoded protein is CASSPRTGRDTQYF. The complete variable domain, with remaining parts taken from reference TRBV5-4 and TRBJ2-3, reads ETGVTQSPTHLIKTRGQQVTLRCSSQSGHNTVSWYQQALGQGPQFIFQYYREEENGRGNFPPRFSGLQFPNYSSELNVNALELDDSALYLCASSPRTGRDTQYFGPGTRLTVL.

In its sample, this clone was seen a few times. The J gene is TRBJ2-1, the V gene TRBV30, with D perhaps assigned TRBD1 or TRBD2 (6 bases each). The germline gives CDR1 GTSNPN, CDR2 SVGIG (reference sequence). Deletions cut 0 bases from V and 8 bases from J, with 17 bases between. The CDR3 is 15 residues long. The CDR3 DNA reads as TGTGCCTGGAGTGTACTTTGGGGGGCGCGTGATGAGCAGTTCTTC. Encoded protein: CAWSVLWGARDEQFF.

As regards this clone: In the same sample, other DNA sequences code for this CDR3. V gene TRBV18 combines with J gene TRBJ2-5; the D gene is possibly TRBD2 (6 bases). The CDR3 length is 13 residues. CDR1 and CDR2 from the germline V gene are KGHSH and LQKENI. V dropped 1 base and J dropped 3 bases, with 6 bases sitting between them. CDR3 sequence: CASSPRGEETQYF. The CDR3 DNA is TGTGCCAGCTCACCACGGGGGGAAGAGACCCAGTACTTC. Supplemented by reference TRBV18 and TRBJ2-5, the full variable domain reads NAGVMQNPRHLVRRRGQEARLRCSPMKGHSHVYWYRQLPEEGLKFMVYLQKENIIDESGMPKERFSAEFPKEGPSILRIQQVVRGDSAAYFCASSPRGEETQYFGPGTRLLVL.

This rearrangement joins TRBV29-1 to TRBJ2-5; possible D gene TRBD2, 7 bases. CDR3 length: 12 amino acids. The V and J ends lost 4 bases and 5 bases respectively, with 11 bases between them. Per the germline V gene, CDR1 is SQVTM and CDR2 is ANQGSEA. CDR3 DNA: TGCAGCGTTGCCGGGGGGCGGGAGACCCAGTACTTC. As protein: CSVAGGRETQYF.

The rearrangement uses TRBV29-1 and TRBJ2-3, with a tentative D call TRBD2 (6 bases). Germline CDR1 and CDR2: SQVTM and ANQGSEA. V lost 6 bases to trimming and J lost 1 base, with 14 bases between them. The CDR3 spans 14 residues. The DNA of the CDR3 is TGCAGCGTCCCCCTCAGGGAGGGCACAGATACGCAGTATTTT. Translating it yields CSVPLREGTDTQYF.

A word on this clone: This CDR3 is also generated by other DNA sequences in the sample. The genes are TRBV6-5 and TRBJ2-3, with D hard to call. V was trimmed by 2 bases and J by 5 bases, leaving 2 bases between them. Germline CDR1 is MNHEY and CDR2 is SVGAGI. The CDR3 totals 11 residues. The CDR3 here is CASSYGDTQYF. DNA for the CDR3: TGTGCCAGCAGTTACGGAGATACGCAGTATTTT.

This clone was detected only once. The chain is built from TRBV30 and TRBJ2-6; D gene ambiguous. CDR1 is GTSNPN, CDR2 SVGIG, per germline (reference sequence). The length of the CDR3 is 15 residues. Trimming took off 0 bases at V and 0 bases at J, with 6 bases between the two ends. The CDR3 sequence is CAWSVGFSGANVLTF. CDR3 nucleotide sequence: TGTGCCTGGAGTGTCGGGTTCTCTGGGGCCAACGTCCTGACTTTC.

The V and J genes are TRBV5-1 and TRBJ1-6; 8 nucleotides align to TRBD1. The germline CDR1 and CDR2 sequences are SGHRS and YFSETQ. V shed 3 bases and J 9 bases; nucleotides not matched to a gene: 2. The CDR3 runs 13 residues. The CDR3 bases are TGCGCCAGCAGCTACGGACAGGGTTCACCCCTCCACTTT. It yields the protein CASSYGQGSPLHF.

The CDR3 DNA is TGTGCCGGGAGAGATAGCAATCAGCCCCAGCATTTT. Its protein product is CAGRDSNQPQHF. The rearrangement uses TRBV28 and TRBJ1-5; D uncertain. The CDR3 covers 12 residues. Per germline, CDR1 MDHEN and CDR2 SYDVKM. V lost 11 bases and J 0 bases, leaving 8 bases between the germline ends.

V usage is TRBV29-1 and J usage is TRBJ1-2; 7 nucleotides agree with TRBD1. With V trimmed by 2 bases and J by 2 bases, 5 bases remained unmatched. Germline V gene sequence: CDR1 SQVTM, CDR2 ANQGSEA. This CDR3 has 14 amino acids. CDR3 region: CSVEQGDLNYGYTF. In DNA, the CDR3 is TGCAGCGTTGAACAGGGGGACTTGAACTATGGCTACACCTTC.

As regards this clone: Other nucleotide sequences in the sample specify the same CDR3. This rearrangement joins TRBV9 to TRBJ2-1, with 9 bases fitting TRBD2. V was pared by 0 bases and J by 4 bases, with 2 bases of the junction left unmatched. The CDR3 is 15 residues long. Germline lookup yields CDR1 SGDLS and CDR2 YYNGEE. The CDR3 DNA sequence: TGTGCCAGCAGCGTAGAGCTAGCGGGGTACAATGAGCAGTTCTTC. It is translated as CASSVELAGYNEQFF.

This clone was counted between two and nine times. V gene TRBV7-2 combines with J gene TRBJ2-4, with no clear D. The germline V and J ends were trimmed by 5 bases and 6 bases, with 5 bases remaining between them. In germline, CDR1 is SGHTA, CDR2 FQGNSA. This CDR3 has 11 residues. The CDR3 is CASSQGNIQYF. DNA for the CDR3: TGTGCCAGCAGCCAAGGAAACATTCAGTACTTC. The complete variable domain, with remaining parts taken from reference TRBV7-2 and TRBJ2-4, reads GAGVSQSPSNKVTEKGKDVELRCDPISGHTALYWYRQSLGQGLEFLIYFQGNSAPDKSGLPSDRFSAERTGGSVSTLTIQRTQQEDSAVYLCASSQGNIQYFGAGTRLSVL.

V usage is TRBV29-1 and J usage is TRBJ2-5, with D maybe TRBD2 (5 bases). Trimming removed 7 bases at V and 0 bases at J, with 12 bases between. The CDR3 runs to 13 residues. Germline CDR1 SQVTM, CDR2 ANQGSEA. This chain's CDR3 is CSAGLSYQETQYF. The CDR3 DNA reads TGCAGCGCCGGACTTTCTTACCAAGAGACCCAGTACTTC.

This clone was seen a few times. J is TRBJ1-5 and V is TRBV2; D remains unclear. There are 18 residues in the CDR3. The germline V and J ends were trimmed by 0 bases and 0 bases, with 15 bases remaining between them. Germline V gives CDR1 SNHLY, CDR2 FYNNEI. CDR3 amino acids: CASSEAGRQMYSNQPQHF. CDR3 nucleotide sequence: TGTGCCAGCAGTGAAGCAGGGCGGCAGATGTATAGCAATCAGCCCCAGCATTTT.

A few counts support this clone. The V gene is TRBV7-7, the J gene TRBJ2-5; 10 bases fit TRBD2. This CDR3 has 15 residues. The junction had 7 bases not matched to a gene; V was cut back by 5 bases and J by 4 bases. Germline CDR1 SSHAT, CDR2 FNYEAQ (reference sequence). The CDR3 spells CASSPGTSVRETQYF. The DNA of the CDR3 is TGTGCCAGCAGCCCGGGGACTAGCGTAAGAGAGACCCAGTACTTC.

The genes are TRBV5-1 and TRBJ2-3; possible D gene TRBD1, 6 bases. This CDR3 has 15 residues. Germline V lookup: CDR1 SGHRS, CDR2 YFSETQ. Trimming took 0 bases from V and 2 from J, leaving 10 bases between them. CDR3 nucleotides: TGCGCCAGCAGCTTGGACAGGGCTACCACAGATACGCAGTATTTT. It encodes CASSLDRATTDTQYF.

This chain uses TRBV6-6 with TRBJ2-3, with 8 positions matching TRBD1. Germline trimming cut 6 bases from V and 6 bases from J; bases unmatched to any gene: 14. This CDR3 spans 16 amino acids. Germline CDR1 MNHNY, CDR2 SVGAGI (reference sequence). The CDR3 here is CASRDRVLSLGDTQYF. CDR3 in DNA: TGTGCCAGCAGGGACAGGGTACTATCACTAGGGGATACGCAGTATTTT.

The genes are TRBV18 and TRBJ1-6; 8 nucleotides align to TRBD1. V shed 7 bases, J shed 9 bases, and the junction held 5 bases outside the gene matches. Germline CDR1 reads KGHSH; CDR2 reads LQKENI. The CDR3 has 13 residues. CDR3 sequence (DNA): TGTGCCAGCTTCGGACAGGGAGGTTCACCCCTCCACTTT. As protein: CASFGQGGSPLHF.

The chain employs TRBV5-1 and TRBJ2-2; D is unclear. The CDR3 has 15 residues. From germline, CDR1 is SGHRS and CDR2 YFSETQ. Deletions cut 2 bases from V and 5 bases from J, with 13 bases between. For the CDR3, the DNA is TGCGCCAGCAGCTTAACGCACCCTGGGACCGGGGAGCTGTTTTTT. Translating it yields CASSLTHPGTGELFF.

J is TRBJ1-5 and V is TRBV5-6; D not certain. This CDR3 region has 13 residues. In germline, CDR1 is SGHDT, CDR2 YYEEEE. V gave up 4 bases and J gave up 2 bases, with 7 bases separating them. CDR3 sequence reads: CASSGQGNQPQHF. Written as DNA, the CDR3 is TGTGCCAGCAGCGGCCAAGGCAATCAGCCCCAGCATTTT. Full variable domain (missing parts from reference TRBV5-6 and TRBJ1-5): DAGVTQSPTHLIKTRGQQVTLRCSPKSGHDTVSWYQQALGQGPQFIFQYYEEEERQRGNFPDRFSGHQFPNYSSELNVNALLLGDSALYLCASSGQGNQPQHFGDGTRLSIL.

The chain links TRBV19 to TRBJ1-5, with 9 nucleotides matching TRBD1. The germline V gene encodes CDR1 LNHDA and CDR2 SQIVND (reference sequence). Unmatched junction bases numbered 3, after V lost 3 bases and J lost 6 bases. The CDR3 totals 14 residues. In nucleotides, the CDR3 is TGTGCCAGTAGTATGGGGACAGGGACTCAGCCCCAGCATTTT. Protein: CASSMGTGTQPQHF.

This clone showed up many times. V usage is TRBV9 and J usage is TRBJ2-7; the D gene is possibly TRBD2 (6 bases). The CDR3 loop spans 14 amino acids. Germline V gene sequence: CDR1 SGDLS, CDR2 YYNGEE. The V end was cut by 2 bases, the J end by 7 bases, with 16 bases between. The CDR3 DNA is TGTGCCAGCAGCGTGGGCGGGGATCCTCGGGAGCAGTACTTC. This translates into CASSVGGDPREQYF.

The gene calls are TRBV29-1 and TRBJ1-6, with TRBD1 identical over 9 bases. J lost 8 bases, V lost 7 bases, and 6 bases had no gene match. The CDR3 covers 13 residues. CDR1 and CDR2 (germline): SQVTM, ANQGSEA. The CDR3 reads CSARRDRDSPLHF. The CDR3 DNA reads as TGCAGCGCGCGCCGGGACAGGGATTCACCCCTCCACTTT.

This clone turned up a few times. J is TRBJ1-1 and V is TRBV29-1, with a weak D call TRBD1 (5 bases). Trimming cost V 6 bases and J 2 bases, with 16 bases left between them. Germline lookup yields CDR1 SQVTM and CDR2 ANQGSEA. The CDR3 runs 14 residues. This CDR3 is CSVGRDFSNTEAFF. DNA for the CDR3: TGCAGCGTGGGCCGGGACTTTTCCAACACTGAAGCTTTCTTT.